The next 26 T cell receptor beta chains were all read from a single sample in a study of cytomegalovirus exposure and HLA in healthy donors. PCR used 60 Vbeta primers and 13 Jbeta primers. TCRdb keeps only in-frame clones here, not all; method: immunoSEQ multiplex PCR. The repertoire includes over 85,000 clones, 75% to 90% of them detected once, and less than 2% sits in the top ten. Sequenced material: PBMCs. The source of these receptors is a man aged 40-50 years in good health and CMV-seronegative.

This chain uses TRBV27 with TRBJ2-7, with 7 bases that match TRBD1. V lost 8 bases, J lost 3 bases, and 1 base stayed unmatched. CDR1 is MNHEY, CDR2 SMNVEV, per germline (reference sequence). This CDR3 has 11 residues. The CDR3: CASRTGYEQYV. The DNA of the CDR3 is TGTGCCAGCCGGACAGGCTACGAGCAGTACGTC.

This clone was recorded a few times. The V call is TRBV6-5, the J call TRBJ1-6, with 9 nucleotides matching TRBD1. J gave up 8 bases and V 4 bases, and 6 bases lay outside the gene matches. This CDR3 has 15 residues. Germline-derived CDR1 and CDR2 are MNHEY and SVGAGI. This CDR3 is CASSFNRDRDSPLHF. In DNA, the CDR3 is TGTGCCAGCAGTTTCAACCGGGACAGGGATTCACCCCTCCACTTT.

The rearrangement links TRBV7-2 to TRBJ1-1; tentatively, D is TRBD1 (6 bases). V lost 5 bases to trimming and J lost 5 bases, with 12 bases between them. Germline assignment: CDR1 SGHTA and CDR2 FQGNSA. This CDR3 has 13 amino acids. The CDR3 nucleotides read TGTGCCAGCAGCCAATTAGACAGGACTGAAGCTTTCTTT. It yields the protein CASSQLDRTEAFF.

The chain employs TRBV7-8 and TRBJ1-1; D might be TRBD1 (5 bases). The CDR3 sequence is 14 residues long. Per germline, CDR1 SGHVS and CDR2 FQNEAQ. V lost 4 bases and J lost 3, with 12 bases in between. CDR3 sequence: CASSSTPRDTEAFF. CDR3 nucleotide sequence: TGTGCCAGCAGCTCCACTCCCAGGGACACTGAAGCTTTCTTT. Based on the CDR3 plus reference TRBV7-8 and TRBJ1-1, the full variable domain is GAGVSQSPRYKVAKRGQDVALRCDPISGHVSLFWYQQALGQGPEFLTYFQNEAQLDKSGLPSDRFFAERPEGSVSTLKIQRTQQEDSAVYLCASSSTPRDTEAFFGQGTRLTVV.

This CDR3 is CASRGNRNSNQPQHF. The CDR3 DNA reads as TGTGCCAGCAGAGGAAACAGGAATAGCAATCAGCCCCAGCATTTT. This chain joins TRBV2 and TRBJ1-5; possible D gene TRBD1, 5 bases. The CDR3 totals 15 residues. Germline lookup yields CDR1 SNHLY and CDR2 FYNNEI. With 6 bases removed from V and 0 bases from J, the gap between germline ends came to 12 bases.

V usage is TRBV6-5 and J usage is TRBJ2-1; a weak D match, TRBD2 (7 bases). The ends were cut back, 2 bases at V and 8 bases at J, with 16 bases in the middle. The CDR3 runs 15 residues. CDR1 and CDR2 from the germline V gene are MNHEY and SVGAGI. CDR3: CASSYEGGAIYEQFF. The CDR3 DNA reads TGTGCCAGCAGTTACGAAGGGGGGGCTATATATGAGCAGTTCTTC.

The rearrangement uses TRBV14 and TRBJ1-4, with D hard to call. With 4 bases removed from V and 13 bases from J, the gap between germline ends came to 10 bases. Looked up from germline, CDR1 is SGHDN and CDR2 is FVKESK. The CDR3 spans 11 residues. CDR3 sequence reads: CASSRAGRLFF. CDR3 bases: TGTGCCAGCAGCCGGGCGGGGAGACTGTTTTTT. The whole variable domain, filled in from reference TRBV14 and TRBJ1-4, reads EAGVTQFPSHSVIEKGQTVTLRCDPISGHDNLYWYRRVMGKEIKFLLHFVKESKQDESGMPNNRFLAERTGGTYSTLKVQPAELEDSGVYFCASSRAGRLFFGSGTQLSVL.

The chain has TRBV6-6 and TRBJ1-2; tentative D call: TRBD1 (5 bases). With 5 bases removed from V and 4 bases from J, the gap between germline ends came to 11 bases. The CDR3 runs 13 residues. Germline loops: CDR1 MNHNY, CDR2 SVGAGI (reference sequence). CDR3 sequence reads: CASSARVGYGYTF. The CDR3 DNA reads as TGTGCCAGCAGTGCCAGGGTCGGCTATGGCTACACCTTC.

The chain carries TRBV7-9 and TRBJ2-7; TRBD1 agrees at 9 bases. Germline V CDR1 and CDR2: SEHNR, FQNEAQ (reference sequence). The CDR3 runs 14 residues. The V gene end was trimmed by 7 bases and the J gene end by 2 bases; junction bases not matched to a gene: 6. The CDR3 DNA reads TGTGCCAGCACTGGCCGGGACAGGGCCTACGAGCAGTACTTC. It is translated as CASTGRDRAYEQYF.

Written as DNA, the CDR3 is TGTGCCAGCAGCCCAGGGCTGCAAAGGGCCCTCTACGAGCAGTACTTC. Amino acid sequence: CASSPGLQRALYEQYF. The rearrangement links TRBV7-8 to TRBJ2-7; TRBD1 might be the D (5 bases). From germline, CDR1 is SGHVS and CDR2 FQNEAQ. CDR3 length equals 16 residues. V lost 5 bases, J lost 3 bases, and 20 bases lay in between.

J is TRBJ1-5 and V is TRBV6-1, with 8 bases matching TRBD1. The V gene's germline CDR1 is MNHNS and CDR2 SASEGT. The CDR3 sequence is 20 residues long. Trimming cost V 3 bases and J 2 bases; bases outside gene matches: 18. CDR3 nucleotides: TGTGCCAGCAGTGAGCTCCCCCAGGGGGCGCGGACATTTGGCAATCAGCCCCAGCATTTT. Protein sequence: CASSELPQGARTFGNQPQHF.

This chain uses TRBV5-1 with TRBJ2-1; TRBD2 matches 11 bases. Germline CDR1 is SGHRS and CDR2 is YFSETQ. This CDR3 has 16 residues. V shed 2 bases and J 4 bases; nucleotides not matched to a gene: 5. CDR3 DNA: TGCGCCAGCAGCTTCGTTAGCGGGGGGGCTTACAATGAGCAGTTCTTC. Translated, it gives CASSFVSGGAYNEQFF.

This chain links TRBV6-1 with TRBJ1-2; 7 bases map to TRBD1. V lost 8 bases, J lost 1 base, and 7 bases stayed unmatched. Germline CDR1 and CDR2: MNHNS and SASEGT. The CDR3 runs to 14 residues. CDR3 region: CASCRTGRNYGYTF. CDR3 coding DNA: TGTGCCAGCTGCAGGACAGGCCGTAACTATGGCTACACCTTC.

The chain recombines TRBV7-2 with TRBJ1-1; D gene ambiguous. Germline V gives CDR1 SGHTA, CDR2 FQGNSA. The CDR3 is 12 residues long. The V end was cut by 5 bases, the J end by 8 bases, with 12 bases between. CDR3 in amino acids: CASSTDAGEAFF. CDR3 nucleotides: TGTGCCAGCAGCACCGACGCGGGAGAAGCTTTCTTT.

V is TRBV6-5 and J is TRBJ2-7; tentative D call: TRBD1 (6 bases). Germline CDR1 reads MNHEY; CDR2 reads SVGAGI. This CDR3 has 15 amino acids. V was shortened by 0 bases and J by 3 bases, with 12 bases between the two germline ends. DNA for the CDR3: TGTGCCAGCAGTTACTCGACAGGACCCCTCTACGAGCAGTACTTC. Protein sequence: CASSYSTGPLYEQYF.

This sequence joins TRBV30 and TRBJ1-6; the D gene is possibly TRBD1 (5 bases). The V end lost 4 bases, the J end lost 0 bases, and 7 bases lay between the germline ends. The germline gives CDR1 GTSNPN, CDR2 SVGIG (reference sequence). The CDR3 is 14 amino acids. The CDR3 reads CAWTRDSYNSPLHF. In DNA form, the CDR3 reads TGTGCCTGGACCAGGGACTCCTATAATTCACCCCTCCACTTT. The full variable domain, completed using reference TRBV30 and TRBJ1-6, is SQTIHQWPATLVQPVGSPLSLECTVEGTSNPNLYWYRQAAGRGLQLLFYSVGIGQISSEVPQNLSASRPQDRQFILSSKKLLLSDSGFYLCAWTRDSYNSPLHFGNGTRLTVT.

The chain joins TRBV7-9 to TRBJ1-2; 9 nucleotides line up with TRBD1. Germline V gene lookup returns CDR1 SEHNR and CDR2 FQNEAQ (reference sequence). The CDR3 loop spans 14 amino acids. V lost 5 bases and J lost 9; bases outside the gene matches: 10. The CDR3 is CASSPGQGLLSYTF. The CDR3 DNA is TGTGCCAGCAGCCCGGGACAGGGACTTTTAAGCTACACCTTC.

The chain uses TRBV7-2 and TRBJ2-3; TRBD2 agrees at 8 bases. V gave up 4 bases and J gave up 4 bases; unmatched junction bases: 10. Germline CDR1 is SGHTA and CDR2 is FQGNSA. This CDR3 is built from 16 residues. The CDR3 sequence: CASSSTGRGGADTQYF. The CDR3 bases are TGTGCCAGCAGCTCTACGGGACGGGGGGGAGCAGATACGCAGTATTTT.

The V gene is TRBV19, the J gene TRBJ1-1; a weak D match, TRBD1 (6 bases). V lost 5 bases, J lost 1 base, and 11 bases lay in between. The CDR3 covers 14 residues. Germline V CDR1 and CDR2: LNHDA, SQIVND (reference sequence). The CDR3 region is CASSLYRENTEAFF. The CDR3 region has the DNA TGTGCCAGTAGTTTATACAGGGAGAACACTGAAGCTTTCTTT.

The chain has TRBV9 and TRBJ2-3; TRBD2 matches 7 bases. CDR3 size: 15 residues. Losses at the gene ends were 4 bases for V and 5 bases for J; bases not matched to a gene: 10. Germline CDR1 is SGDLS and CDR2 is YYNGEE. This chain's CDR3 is CASSPLERGLDTQYF. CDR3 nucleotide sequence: TGTGCCAGCAGCCCCCTCGAGCGGGGTTTAGATACGCAGTATTTT. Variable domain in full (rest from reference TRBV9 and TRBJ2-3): DSGVTQTPKHLITATGQRVTLRCSPRSGDLSVYWYQQSLDQGLQFLIQYYNGEERAKGNILERFSAQQFPDLHSELNLSSLELGDSALYFCASSPLERGLDTQYFGPGTRLTVL.

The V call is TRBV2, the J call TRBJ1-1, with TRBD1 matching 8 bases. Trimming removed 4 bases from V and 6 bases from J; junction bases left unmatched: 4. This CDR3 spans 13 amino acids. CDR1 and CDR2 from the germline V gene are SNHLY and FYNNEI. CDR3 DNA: TGTGCCAGCAGTGTAGACAGGGGCTCTGAAGCTTTCTTT. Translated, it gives CASSVDRGSEAFF.

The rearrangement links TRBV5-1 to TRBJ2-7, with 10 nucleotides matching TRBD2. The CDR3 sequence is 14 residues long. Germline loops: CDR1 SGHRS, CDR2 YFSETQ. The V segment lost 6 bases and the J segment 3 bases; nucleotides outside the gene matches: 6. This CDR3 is CASTRVAGGYEQYF. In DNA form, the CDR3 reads TGCGCCAGCACAAGGGTAGCGGGGGGCTACGAGCAGTACTTC. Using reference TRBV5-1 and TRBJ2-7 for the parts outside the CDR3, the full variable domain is KAGVTQTPRYLIKTRGQQVTLSCSPISGHRSVSWYQQTPGQGLQFLFEYFSETQRNKGNFPGRFSGRQFSNSRSEMNVSTLELGDSALYLCASTRVAGGYEQYFGPGTRLTVT.

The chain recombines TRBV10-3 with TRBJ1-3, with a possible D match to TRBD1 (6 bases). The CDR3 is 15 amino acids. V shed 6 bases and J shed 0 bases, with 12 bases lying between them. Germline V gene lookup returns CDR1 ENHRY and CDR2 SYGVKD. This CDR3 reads CAISPGVNSGNTIYF. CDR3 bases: TGTGCCATCAGCCCAGGGGTTAACTCTGGAAACACCATATATTTT.

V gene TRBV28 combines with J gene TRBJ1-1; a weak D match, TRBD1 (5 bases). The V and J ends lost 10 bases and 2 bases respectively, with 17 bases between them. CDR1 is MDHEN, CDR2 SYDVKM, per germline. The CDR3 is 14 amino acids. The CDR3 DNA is TGTGCCACCTTCGGGACTAACTATAACACTGAAGCTTTCTTT. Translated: CATFGTNYNTEAFF. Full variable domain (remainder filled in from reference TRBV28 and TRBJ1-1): DVKVTQSSRYLVKRTGEKVFLECVQDMDHENMFWYRQDPGLGLRLIYFSYDVKMKEKGDIPEGYSVSREKKERFSLILESASTNQTSMYLCATFGTNYNTEAFFGQGTRLTVV.

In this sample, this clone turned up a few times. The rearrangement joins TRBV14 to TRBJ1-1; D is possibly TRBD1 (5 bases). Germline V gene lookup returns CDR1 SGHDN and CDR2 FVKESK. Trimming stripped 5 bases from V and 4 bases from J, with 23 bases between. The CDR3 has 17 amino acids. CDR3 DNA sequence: TGTGCCAGCAGCAGCACGGCAGGGCCCGTTTGGGGCACTGAAGCTTTCTTT. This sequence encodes CASSSTAGPVWGTEAFF.

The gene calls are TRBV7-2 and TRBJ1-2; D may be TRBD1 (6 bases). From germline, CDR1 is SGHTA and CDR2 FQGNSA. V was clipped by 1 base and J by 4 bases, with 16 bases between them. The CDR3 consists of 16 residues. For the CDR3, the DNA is TGTGCCAGCAGCTTAGGGGGAGGGGGTGCCCGCTATGGCTACACCTTC. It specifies CASSLGGGGARYGYTF. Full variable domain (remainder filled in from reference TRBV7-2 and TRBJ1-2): GAGVSQSPSNKVTEKGKDVELRCDPISGHTALYWYRQSLGQGLEFLIYFQGNSAPDKSGLPSDRFSAERTGGSVSTLTIQRTQQEDSAVYLCASSLGGGGARYGYTFGSGTRLTVV.